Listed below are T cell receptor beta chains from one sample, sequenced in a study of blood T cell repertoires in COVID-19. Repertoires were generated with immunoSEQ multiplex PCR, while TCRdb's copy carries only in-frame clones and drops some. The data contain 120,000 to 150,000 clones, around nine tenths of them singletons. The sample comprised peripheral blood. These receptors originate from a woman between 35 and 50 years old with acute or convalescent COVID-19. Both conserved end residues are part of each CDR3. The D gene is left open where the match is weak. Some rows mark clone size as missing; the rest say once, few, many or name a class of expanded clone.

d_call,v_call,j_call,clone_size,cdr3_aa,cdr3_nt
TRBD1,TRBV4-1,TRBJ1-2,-,CASSQLQGDFYGYTF,TGCGCCAGCAGCCAATTACAGGGGGACTTCTATGGCTACACCTTC
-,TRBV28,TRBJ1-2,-,CASSSGAGLGYTF,TGTGCCAGCAGTTCTGGGGCAGGTCTGGGCTACACCTTC
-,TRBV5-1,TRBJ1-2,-,CASSPQGSNYGYTF,TGCGCCAGCAGCCCACAGGGATCTAACTATGGCTACACCTTC
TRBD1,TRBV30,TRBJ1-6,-,CAWRQGAGNSPLHF,TGTGCCTGGCGACAGGGGGCCGGGAATTCACCCCTCCACTTT
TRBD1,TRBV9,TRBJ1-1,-,CASSVGTGMGYTEAFF,TGTGCCAGCAGCGTAGGGACAGGGATGGGATACACTGAAGCTTTCTTT
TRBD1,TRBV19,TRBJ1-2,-,CASSMAGGLNYGYTF,TGTGCCAGTAGTATGGCAGGGGGCCTTAACTATGGCTACACCTTC
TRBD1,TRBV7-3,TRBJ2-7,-,CASSLHRGYEQYF,TGTGCCAGCAGCTTACACAGGGGCTACGAGCAGTACTTC
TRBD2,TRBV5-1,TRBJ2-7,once,CASNPLAGGYEQYF,TGCGCCAGCAACCCTCTCGCGGGGGGCTACGAGCAGTACTTC
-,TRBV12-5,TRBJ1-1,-,CASGLVQVGVHTEAFF,TGTGCTAGTGGTTTGGTACAAGTCGGGGTACACACTGAAGCTTTCTTT
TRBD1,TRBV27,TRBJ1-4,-,CATRAGQGASEKLFF,TGTGCCACTAGGGCCGGACAGGGGGCAAGTGAAAAACTGTTTTTT
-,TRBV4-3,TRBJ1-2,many,CASSQGPSSNYGYTF,TGCGCCAGCAGCCAAGGCCCGTCCAGTAACTATGGCTACACCTTC
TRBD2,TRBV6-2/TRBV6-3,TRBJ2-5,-,CASSYSRTSGVQETQYF,TGTGCCAGCAGTTACTCAAGGACTAGCGGGGTCCAAGAGACCCAGTACTTC
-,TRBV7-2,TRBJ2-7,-,CASSLVGGAPGAEQYF,TGTGCCAGCAGCTTAGTTGGTGGTGCGCCAGGGGCCGAGCAGTACTTC
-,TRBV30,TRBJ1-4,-,CAWSVRELYWNEKLFF,TGTGCCTGGAGTGTCCGGGAGTTATATTGGAATGAAAAACTGTTTTTT
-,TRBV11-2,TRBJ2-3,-,CASSSYQGINTDTQYF,TGTGCCAGCAGCTCTTATCAGGGGATAAACACAGATACGCAGTATTTT
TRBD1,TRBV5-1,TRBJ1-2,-,CASSPGQGNYGYTF,TGCGCCAGCAGCCCCGGACAGGGTAACTATGGCTACACCTTC
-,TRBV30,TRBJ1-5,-,CAWSEGEGQPQHF,TGTGCCTGGAGTGAAGGGGAGGGTCAGCCCCAGCATTTT
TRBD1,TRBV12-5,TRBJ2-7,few,CASGPGTGVFYEQYF,TGTGCTAGTGGCCCCGGGACAGGGGTCTTCTACGAGCAGTACTTC
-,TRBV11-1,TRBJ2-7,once,CASMWTELYEQYF,TGTGCCAGCATGTGGACAGAGCTCTACGAGCAGTACTTC
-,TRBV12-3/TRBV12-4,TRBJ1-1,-,CASSYGIVAFF,TGTGCCAGCAGTTATGGCATCGTGGCTTTCTTT
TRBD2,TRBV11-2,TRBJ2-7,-,CASSPLGGRGDEQYF,TGTGCCAGCAGCCCGCTTGGCGGGAGAGGGGACGAGCAGTACTTC
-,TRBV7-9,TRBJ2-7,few,CASSSDYEQYF,TGTGCCAGCAGCTCAGACTACGAGCAGTACTTC
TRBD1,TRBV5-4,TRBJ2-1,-,CASSFDPGGAWQFF,TGTGCCAGCAGCTTCGACCCAGGGGGCGCTTGGCAGTTCTTC
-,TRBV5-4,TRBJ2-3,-,CASSVDKTDTQYF,TGTGCCAGCAGCGTGGACAAGACAGATACGCAGTATTTT
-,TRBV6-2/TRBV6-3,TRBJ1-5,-,CASSPTGRSSNQPQHF,TGTGCCAGCAGTCCCACGGGGAGGAGTAGCAATCAGCCCCAGCATTTT
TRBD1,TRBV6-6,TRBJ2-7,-,CASSYSVRGPYEQYF,TGTGCCAGCAGTTACTCGGTCAGGGGGCCTTACGAGCAGTACTTT
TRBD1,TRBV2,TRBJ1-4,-,CASSPGTVLEKLFF,TGTGCCAGCAGCCCTGGGACAGTGCTCGAAAAACTGTTTTTT